This is a list of T cell receptor beta chains from one sample in a study of blood T cell repertoires in COVID-19. Clones were sequenced by immunoSEQ multiplex PCR, and TCRdb holds only the in-frame ones, with some missing. The data hold 300,000 or so clones, with around 87% observed a single time. Sequencing was performed on peripheral blood. The source of these receptors is a woman in her fifties or sixties who had recovered from COVID-19. CDR3s include the opening cysteine and the closing phenylalanine or tryptophan. The D gene is left open where the match is weak. Clone sizes are given selectively: once, few, many, or a class where the clone is expanded.

d_call,v_call,cdr3_length,clone_size,j_call,cdr3_aa,cdr3_nt
TRBD1,TRBV7-8,15,.,TRBJ2-2,CASSSRTGNTGELFF,TGTGCCAGCAGCTCAAGGACAGGGAACACCGGGGAGCTGTTTTTT
TRBD1,TRBV5-1,14,.,TRBJ2-7,CASSARTGDYEQYF,TGCGCCAGCAGCGCACGGACAGGGGATTACGAGCAGTACTTC
.,TRBV19,16,few,TRBJ2-2,CASSMVRSANTGELFF,TGTGCCAGTAGTATGGTTCGGTCCGCGAACACCGGGGAGCTGTTTTTT
.,TRBV11-2,12,.,TRBJ1-2,CASSPGHYGYTF,TGTGCCAGCAGCCCAGGGCACTATGGCTACACCTTC
.,TRBV30,12,.,TRBJ2-7,CAWSGSGYEQYF,TGTGCCTGGAGTGGGTCGGGCTACGAGCAGTACTTC
.,TRBV4-3,14,.,TRBJ1-1,CASSVREGGTEAFF,TGCGCCAGCAGCGTCAGGGAGGGCGGCACTGAAGCTTTCTTT
TRBD1,TRBV30,11,.,TRBJ2-7,CAWGQVAEQYF,TGTGCCTGGGGACAGGTTGCCGAGCAGTACTTC
.,TRBV6-1,16,.,TRBJ1-5,CASSEAAGNRNQPQHF,TGTGCCAGCAGTGAAGCGGCCGGGAATCGCAATCAGCCCCAGCATTTT
.,TRBV3-1/TRBV3-2,13,.,TRBJ2-7,CASSRGGSYEQYF,TGTGCCAGCAGCCGGGGCGGCTCCTACGAGCAGTACTTC
.,TRBV6-5,13,.,TRBJ1-5,CASSPRSPQPQHF,TGTGCCAGCAGTCCCCGGTCGCCCCAGCCCCAGCATTTT